The sequence of this T cell receptor (beta chain) was determined in a study of shared clonotypes between healthy human individuals. Study-level results: Few donors limited the genetic and exposure-history diversity represented.

Every subset had its genomic DNA shared out evenly among several immunoSEQ plates. Input per replicate PCR of unsorted PBMC was approximately 280 ng DNA, corresponding to 25,000 to 30,000 T cell genomes. The data were produced by immunoSEQ multiplex PCR, yet TCRdb's version contains in-frame clones alone and is incomplete. The sample has about 490,000 clones, 76% seen once. This clone was seen only a few times. The antigen remains undetermined. The CDR3 length is 15 residues. V was clipped by 5 bases and J by 7 bases; unmatched bases: 9. CDR1 is LNHNV and CDR2 is YYDKDF in the germline V gene (reference sequence).

Sequencing was performed on PBMCs. The receptor comes from a woman aged 40 to 50 in good health. Some clones in this sample may be carry-over from other donors' samples. The chain joins TRBV15 to TRBJ2-1; TRBD2 matches 9 bases. The CDR3 bases are TGTGCCACCAGCTTTCTAGCGGGACCTGGGAATGAGCAGTTCTTC. This translates into CATSFLAGPGNEQFF.